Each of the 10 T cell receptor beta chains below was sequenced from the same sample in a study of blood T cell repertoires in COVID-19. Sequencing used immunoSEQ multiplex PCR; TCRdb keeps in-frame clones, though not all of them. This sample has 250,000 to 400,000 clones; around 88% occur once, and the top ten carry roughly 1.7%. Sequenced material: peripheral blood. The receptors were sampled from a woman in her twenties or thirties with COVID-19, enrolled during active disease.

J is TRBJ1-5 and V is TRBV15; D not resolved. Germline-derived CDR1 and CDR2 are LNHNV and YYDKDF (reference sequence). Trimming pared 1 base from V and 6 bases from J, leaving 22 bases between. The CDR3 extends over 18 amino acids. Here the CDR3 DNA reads TGTGCCACCAGCAGAGCCACAAGAGACCCCTTTGGGAGTCAGCCCCAGCATTTT. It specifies CATSRATRDPFGSQPQHF.

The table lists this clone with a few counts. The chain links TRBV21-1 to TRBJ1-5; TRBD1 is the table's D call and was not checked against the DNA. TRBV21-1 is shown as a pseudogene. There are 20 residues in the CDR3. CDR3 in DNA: TGTGCCAGCAGCAAAGTCCCGGACAGGGGGTTCACCGTGGACAATCAGCCCCAGCATTTT. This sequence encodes CASSKVPDRGFTVDNQPQHF.

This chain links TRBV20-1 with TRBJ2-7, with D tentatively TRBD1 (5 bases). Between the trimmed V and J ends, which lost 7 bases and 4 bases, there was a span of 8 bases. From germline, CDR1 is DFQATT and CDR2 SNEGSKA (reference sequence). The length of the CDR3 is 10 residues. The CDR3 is CSVQEYEQYF. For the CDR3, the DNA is TGCAGTGTACAGGAGTACGAGCAGTACTTC.

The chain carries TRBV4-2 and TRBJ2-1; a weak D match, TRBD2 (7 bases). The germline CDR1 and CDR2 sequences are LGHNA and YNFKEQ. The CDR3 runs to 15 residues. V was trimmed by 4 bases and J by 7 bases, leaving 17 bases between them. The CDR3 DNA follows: TGTGCCAGCAGCCGGATATTTGCGGGGGCAAATGAGCAGTTCTTC. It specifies CASSRIFAGANEQFF.

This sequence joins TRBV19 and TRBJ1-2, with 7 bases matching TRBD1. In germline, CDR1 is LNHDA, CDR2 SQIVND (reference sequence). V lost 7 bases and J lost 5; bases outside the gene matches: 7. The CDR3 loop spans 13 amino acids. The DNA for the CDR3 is TGTGCCAGTACAGCGGACAGGCGTTATGGCTACACCTTC. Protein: CASTADRRYGYTF.

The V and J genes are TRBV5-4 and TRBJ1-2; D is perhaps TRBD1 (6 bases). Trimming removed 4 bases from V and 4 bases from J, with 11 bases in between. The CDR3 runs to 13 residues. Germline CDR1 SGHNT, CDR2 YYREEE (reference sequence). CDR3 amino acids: CASSVDSLYGYTF. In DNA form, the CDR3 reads TGTGCCAGCAGCGTGGACAGTCTCTATGGCTACACCTTC.

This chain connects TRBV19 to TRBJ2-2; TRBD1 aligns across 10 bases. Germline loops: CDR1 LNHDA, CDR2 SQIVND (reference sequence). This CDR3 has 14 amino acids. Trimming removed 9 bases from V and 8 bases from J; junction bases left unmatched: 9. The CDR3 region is CASKGQGVGGELFF. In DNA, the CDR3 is TGTGCCAGCAAAGGACAGGGGGTGGGAGGGGAGCTGTTTTTT.

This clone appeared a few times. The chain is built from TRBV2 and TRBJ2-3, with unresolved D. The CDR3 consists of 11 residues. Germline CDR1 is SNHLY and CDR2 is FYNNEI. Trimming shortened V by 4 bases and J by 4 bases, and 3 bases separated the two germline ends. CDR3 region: CASSASDTQYF. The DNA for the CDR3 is TGTGCCAGCAGTGCGTCAGATACGCAGTATTTT. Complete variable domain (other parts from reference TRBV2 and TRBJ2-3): EPEVTQTPSHQVTQMGQEVILRCVPISNHLYFYWYRQILGQKVEFLVSFYNNEISEKSEIFDDQFSVERPDGSNFTLKIRSTKLEDSAMYFCASSASDTQYFGPGTRLTVL.

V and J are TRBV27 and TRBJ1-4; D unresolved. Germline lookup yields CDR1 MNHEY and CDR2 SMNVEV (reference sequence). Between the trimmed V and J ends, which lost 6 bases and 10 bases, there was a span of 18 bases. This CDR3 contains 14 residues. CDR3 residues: CASSSLPVEGKLFF. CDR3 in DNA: TGTGCCAGCAGCTCCCTCCCGGTCGAGGGAAAACTGTTTTTT. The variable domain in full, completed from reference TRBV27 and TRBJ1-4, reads EAQVTQNPRYLITVTGKKLTVTCSQNMNHEYMSWYRQDPGLGLRQIYYSMNVEVTDKGDVPEGYKVSRKEKRNFPLILESPSPNQTSLYFCASSSLPVEGKLFFGSGTQLSVL.

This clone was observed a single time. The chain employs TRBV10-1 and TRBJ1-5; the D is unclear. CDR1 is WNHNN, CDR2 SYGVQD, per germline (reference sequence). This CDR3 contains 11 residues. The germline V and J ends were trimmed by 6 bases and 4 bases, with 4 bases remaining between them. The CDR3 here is CASSLNQPQHF. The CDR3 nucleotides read TGCGCCAGCAGCTTAAATCAGCCCCAGCATTTT.